Sequencing of this T cell receptor (beta chain) was carried out in a study of long-term antiretroviral therapy in people with HIV. CDR3 length equals 14 residues. Trimming cost V 0 bases and J 8 bases; bases outside gene matches: 6. Germline V CDR1 and CDR2: SGHRS, YFSETQ. Assay version v3.0 of immunoSEQ was used, and it was run at survey level. Libraries were prepared by immunoSEQ multiplex PCR; TCRdb keeps only in-frame clonotypes and omits some of them. The repertoire has about 16,000 clones, roughly 85% of them found once; the top ten carry roughly 5.2%. General observations from the study: The data indicate that diversity increased after ART but remained below transplant donor controls.

Each donor had at least one pre-ART and at least two post-ART PBMC samples. Concerning this clone: Its cognate antigen is unknown.

The starting material was unsorted PBMCs, obtained 0.5 years after starting antiretroviral therapy. The origin of this receptor is a woman in her thirties or forties with HIV. The chain couples TRBV5-1 to TRBJ1-2; 8 positions match TRBD1. The CDR3 sequence is CASSLAQGARGYTF. The CDR3 DNA reads TGCGCCAGCAGCTTGGCTCAGGGGGCCCGAGGCTACACCTTC. Supplemented by reference TRBV5-1 and TRBJ1-2, the full variable domain reads KAGVTQTPRYLIKTRGQQVTLSCSPISGHRSVSWYQQTPGQGLQFLFEYFSETQRNKGNFPGRFSGRQFSNSRSEMNVSTLELGDSALYLCASSLAQGARGYTFGSGTRLTVV.